This passage covers 17 T cell receptor beta chains from one sample sequenced in a study of regulatory and conventional T cells in RAG deficiency. Repertoires were generated with immunoSEQ multiplex PCR, while TCRdb's copy carries only in-frame clones and drops some. The data contain approximately 12,000 clones, 93% of them seen just once; the ten biggest clones take up approximately 1%. Blood CD4+ CD25-low CD127-high conventional T cells supplied the genomic DNA template. This sample was shared with a second study, whose subject was regulatory T cells. This second study notes: The primer mix had 52 TRBV and 13 TRBJ primers.

Material for sequencing was CD4+ effector T cells sorted from blood. All receptors come from a human donor in good health.

This clone was detected a few times. The CDR3 here is CASSIGQGRANVLTF. The DNA of the CDR3 is TGTGCCAGTAGTATCGGACAGGGAAGGGCCAACGTCCTGACTTTC. V is TRBV19 and J is TRBJ2-6, with 8 bases fitting TRBD1. This CDR3 is built from 15 residues. The V segment lost 3 bases and the J segment 5 bases; nucleotides outside the gene matches: 3. Germline lookup yields CDR1 LNHDA and CDR2 SQIVND (reference sequence).

The CDR3 spells CASSLGAVNNEKLFF. The CDR3 bases are TGTGCCAGCAGCTTAGGGGCCGTGAATAATGAAAAACTGTTTTTT. This chain joins TRBV11-2 and TRBJ1-4; the D is unclear. Germline V gene data show CDR1 as SGHAT and CDR2 as FQNNGV. Trimming left V 1 base short and J 4 bases short, with 10 bases between. The CDR3 length is 15 residues.

This CDR3 is CASSLYTGTGEPQHF. In nucleotides, the CDR3 is TGTGCCAGCAGTTTATACACCGGGACAGGTGAGCCCCAGCATTTT. The rearrangement uses TRBV27 and TRBJ1-5; 8 bases are a match to TRBD1. J was trimmed by 8 bases and V by 1 base; bases with no gene match: 7. The CDR3 runs to 15 residues. The germline V gene encodes CDR1 MNHEY and CDR2 SMNVEV (reference sequence).

The CDR3 DNA sequence: TGCGCCAGCAGTGAAGGACGTAGCACTGAAGCTTTCTTT. The encoded protein is CASSEGRSTEAFF. The chain joins TRBV10-1 to TRBJ1-1; D gene unclear. Deletions cut 3 bases from V and 4 bases from J, with 9 bases between. The CDR3 extends over 13 amino acids. CDR1 and CDR2 (germline): WNHNN, SYGVQD (reference sequence).

The chain employs TRBV4-1 and TRBJ2-1; 8 bases are a match to TRBD2. V shed 0 bases and J 1 base; nucleotides not matched to a gene: 2. Germline V lookup: CDR1 MGHRA, CDR2 YSYEKL. The CDR3 is 16 residues long. The CDR3 sequence: CASSQDSGASYNEQFF. The CDR3 DNA reads as TGCGCCAGCAGCCAAGATAGCGGGGCTTCCTACAATGAGCAGTTCTTC.

The chain employs TRBV4-1 and TRBJ2-3; D unclear. Germline CDR1 and CDR2: MGHRA and YSYEKL. This CDR3 region has 13 residues. The V end lost 4 bases, the J end lost 2 bases, and 7 bases lay between the germline ends. The CDR3 loop is CASSLEPTDTQYF. The CDR3 DNA is TGCGCCAGCAGCCTAGAACCCACAGATACGCAGTATTTT.

This chain connects TRBV21-1 to TRBJ2-1; TRBD2, the D gene given by the table, was not confirmed from the DNA. TRBV21-1 is a recognized pseudogene. The CDR3 spans 13 residues. The DNA of the CDR3 is TGTGCCAGCAGCAGCGTTTTCTGCGGAGAGCAGTTCTTC. Protein product: CASSSVFCGEQFF.

The V call is TRBV6-6, the J call TRBJ1-5; 7 bases are a match to TRBD1. J lost 3 bases, V lost 6 bases, and 8 bases had no gene match. CDR3 length: 15 amino acids. Germline V CDR1 and CDR2: MNHNY, SVGAGI (reference sequence). The CDR3 DNA reads TGTGCCAGCAGCAACCTACAGGGGAACAATCAGCCCCAGCATTTT. It encodes CASSNLQGNNQPQHF.

This chain uses TRBV5-1 with TRBJ1-1; D gene uncertain. Germline V gene data show CDR1 as SGHRS and CDR2 as YFSETQ. The V gene lost 4 bases and the J gene lost 0 bases, with 10 bases spanning the gap. The CDR3 spans 14 residues. CDR3 protein: CASSPATVNTEAFF. In DNA, the CDR3 is TGCGCCAGCAGCCCAGCTACAGTGAACACTGAAGCTTTCTTT.

This clone was counted a single time. The rearrangement links TRBV21-1 to TRBJ1-5. TRBV21-1 is recorded as a pseudogene. The CDR3 has 16 amino acids. The CDR3 loop is CASSKIRGREGQPQHF. CDR3 bases: TGTGCCAGCAGCAAAATTAGGGGACGGGAGGGCCAGCCCCAGCATTTT.

This chain links TRBV7-9 with TRBJ1-4; D gene uncertain. Looked up from germline, CDR1 is SEHNR and CDR2 is FQNEAQ (reference sequence). The CDR3 loop spans 10 amino acids. V lost 9 bases and J lost 5, with 4 bases in between. CDR3: CASGNEKLFF. The CDR3 nucleotides are TGTGCCAGTGGGAATGAAAAACTGTTTTTT. Full variable domain (outside the CDR3, taken from reference TRBV7-9 and TRBJ1-4): DTGVSQNPRHKITKRGQNVTFRCDPISEHNRLYWYRQTLGQGPEFLTYFQNEAQLEKSRLLSDRFSAERPKGSFSTLEIQRTEQGDSAMYLCASGNEKLFFGSGTQLSVL.

The chain uses TRBV2 and TRBJ1-5, with TRBD1 matching 7 bases. V lost 6 bases to trimming and J lost 4 bases; unmatched junction nucleotides: 3. The CDR3 covers 13 residues. Germline V gene sequence: CDR1 SNHLY, CDR2 FYNNEI. CDR3 nucleotide sequence: TGTGCCAGCAGAGGGGACAGTAATCAGCCCCAGCATTTT. Translation gives CASRGDSNQPQHF.

The chain uses TRBV28 and TRBJ1-1, with D possibly being TRBD1 (5 bases). Germline CDR1 reads MDHEN; CDR2 reads SYDVKM. The CDR3 covers 14 residues. Trimming cost V 5 bases and J 1 base, with 11 bases left between them. CDR3 bases: TGTGCCAGCAGTGCACCAACAGGGAACACTGAAGCTTTCTTT. It is translated as CASSAPTGNTEAFF. The whole variable domain, remainder taken from reference TRBV28 and TRBJ1-1, is DVKVTQSSRYLVKRTGEKVFLECVQDMDHENMFWYRQDPGLGLRLIYFSYDVKMKEKGDIPEGYSVSREKKERFSLILESASTNQTSMYLCASSAPTGNTEAFFGQGTRLTVV.

The genes are TRBV19 and TRBJ2-1; 11 bases agree with TRBD1. The CDR3 is made up of 15 amino acids. CDR1 is LNHDA, CDR2 SQIVND, per germline (reference sequence). V dropped 5 bases and J dropped 11; count of bases not matched to a gene: 11. For the CDR3, the DNA is TGTGCCAGTAGTGCTGGGACAGGGGGGAGTTATAAGCAGTTCTTC. It specifies CASSAGTGGSYKQFF.

This clone appeared a single time. The chain couples TRBV7-3 to TRBJ2-7; the D is unclear. The germline CDR1 and CDR2 sequences are SGHTA and FQGTGA. V gave up 5 bases and J gave up 3 bases, with 11 bases separating them. This CDR3 comprises 13 residues. This CDR3 is CASSPRWGYEQYF. The CDR3 DNA follows: TGTGCCAGCAGCCCCCGGTGGGGCTACGAGCAGTACTTC.

The rearrangement uses TRBV18 and TRBJ1-1; 8 bases fit TRBD1. Germline V CDR1 and CDR2: KGHSH, LQKENI. Trimming cost V 8 bases and J 5 bases; bases outside gene matches: 16. The CDR3 sequence is 16 residues long. CDR3 sequence: CASTSSRGQGATEAFF. The CDR3 DNA reads as TGTGCCAGCACGTCCTCCCGAGGACAGGGTGCAACTGAAGCTTTCTTT.

A single count supports this clone. CDR3 bases: TGTGCCAGCAGCTTATCGGGGAGTGGGACAGATACGCAGTATTTT. It specifies CASSLSGSGTDTQYF. V usage is TRBV7-9 and J usage is TRBJ2-3, with D maybe TRBD2 (5 bases). Trimming left V 2 bases short and J 3 bases short, with 12 bases between. CDR1 is SEHNR, CDR2 FQNEAQ, per germline (reference sequence). The CDR3 is 15 residues long.